This entry features one TCR beta chain sequence. This sample is part of a study of shared T cell receptors in the human thymus. The CDR3 loop spans 20 amino acids. CDR1 and CDR2 (germline): SGHRS, YFSETQ. Trimming pared 2 bases from V and 1 base from J, leaving 27 bases between. The data were produced by immunoSEQ multiplex PCR, yet TCRdb's version contains in-frame clones alone and is incomplete. The data show approximately 730,000 clones, with roughly 88% seen just once and more than 0.01% held by the top ten. These data also formed part of another study, on human thymus T cells. Turning to that study: Corrective heart surgery yielded resections, and these provided the thymus tissue. Repertoires sampled from thymus and blood appeared biased in V and J gene usage. Overlap was high between thymic repertoires from unrelated individuals, as reported in related research.

The sample taken for sequencing was thymocytes. This rearrangement joins TRBV5-1 to TRBJ2-5; possibly TRBD2 for D (6 bases). The TCR sequence derives from a girl under three years old with a congenital heart defect. The CDR3 spells CASSLIGTPKKSSSQETQYF. For the CDR3, the DNA is TGCGCCAGCAGCTTAATAGGGACTCCCAAAAAGAGTTCGAGCCAAGAGACCCAGTACTTC.